The present TCR beta chain was sequenced within a study of blood T cell repertoires in COVID-19. CDR1 is LGHDT, CDR2 YNNKEL, per germline (reference sequence). Trimming removed 5 bases at V and 8 bases at J, with 18 bases between. CDR3 length: 14 amino acids. Clones were sequenced by immunoSEQ multiplex PCR, and TCRdb holds only the in-frame ones, with some missing. The table lists more than 250,000 clones, 80% to 90% of them singletons. This sequence joins TRBV3-1 (or the pseudogene TRBV3-2) and TRBJ1-2; no clear D gene. This clonotype originated in a man younger than 45 who had recovered from COVID-19. What was sequenced was PBMCs or T cells enriched from blood (not recorded which). The CDR3 here is CASSYLGPPEGYTF. The CDR3 DNA reads TGTGCCAGCAGCTATTTGGGCCCCCCTGAGGGCTACACCTTC.